This T cell receptor (beta chain) was recorded in a study of T cell repertoires in cytomegalovirus infection. This clonotype was detected only a few times. Its matching antigen is unknown. V shed 6 bases, J shed 8 bases, and the junction held 8 bases outside the gene matches. The V gene's germline CDR1 is SEHNR and CDR2 FQNEAQ (reference sequence). The CDR3 is 15 residues long. TCRdb re-called the reads with MiXCR, one entry per CDR3 protein. The table has about 130,000 distinct CDR3 sequences, around 32% seen once. Specimen: CD8+ T cells from cultured PBMCs, collected from culture after CMV antigen stimulation. This sequence originates from a human donor in good health (CMV status not recorded). Some clones in this sample may be carry-over from other donors' samples. The chain carries TRBV7-9 and TRBJ2-1; 12 bases are a match to TRBD1. The CDR3 DNA reads as TGTGCCAGCAGTACCCGGGACAGGGGGCACCATGAGCAGTTCTTC. This codes for CASSTRDRGHHEQFF.